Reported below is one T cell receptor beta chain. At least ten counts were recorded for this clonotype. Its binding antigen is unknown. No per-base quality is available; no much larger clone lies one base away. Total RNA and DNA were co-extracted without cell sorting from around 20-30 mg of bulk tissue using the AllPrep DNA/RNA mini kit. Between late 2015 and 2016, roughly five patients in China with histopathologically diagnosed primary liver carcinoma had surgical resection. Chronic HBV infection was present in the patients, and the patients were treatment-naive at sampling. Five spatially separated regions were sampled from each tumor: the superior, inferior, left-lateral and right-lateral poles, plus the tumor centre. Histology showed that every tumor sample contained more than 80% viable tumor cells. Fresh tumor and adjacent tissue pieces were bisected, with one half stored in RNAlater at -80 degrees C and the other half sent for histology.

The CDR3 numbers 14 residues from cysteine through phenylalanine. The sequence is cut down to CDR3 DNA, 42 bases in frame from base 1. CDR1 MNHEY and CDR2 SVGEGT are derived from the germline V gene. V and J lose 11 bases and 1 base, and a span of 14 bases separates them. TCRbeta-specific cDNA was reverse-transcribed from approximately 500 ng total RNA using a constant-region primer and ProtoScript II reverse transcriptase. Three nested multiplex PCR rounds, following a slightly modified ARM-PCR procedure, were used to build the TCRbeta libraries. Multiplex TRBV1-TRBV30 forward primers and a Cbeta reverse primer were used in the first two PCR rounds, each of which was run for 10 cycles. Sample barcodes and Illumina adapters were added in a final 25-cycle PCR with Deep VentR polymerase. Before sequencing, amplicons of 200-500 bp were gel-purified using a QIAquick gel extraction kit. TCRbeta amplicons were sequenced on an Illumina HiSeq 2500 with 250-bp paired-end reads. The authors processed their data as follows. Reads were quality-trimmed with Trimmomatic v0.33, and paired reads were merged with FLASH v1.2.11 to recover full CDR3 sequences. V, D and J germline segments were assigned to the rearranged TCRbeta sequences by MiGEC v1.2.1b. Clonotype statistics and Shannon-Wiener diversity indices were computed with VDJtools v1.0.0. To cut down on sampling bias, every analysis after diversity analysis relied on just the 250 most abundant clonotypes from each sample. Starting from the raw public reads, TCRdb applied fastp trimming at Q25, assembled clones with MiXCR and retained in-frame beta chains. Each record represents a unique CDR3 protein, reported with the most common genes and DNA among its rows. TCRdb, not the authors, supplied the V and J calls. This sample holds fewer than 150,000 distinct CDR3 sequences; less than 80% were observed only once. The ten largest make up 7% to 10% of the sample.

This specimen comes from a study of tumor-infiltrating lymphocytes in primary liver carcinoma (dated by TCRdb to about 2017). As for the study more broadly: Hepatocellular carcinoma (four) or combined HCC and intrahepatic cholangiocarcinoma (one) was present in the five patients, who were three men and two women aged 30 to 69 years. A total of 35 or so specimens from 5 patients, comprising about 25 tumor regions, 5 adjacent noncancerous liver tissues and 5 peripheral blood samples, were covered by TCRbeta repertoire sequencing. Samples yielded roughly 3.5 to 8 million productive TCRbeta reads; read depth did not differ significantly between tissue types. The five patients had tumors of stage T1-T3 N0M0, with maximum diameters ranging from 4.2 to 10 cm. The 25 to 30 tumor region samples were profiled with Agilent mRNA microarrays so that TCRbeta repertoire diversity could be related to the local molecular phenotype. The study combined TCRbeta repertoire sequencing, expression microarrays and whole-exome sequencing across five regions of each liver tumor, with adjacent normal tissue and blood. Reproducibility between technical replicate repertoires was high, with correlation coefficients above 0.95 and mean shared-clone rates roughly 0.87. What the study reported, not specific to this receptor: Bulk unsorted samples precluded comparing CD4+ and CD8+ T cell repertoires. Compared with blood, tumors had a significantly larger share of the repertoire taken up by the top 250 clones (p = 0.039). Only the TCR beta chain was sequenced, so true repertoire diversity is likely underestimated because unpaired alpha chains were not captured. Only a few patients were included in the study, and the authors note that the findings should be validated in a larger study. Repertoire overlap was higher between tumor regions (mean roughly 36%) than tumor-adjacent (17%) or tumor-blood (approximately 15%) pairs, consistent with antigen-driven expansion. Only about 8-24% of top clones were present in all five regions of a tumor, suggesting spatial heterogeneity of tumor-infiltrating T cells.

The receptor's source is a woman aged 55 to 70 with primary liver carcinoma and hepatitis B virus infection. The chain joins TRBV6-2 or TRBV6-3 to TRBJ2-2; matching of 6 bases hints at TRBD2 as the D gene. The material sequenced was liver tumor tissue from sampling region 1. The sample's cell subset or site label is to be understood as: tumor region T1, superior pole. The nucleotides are TGTGCCGGTGGCGGGGTACTGAACACCGGGGAGCTGTTTTTT. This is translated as CAGGGVLNTGELFF.